This T cell receptor beta chain was identified in a study of shared clonotypes between healthy human individuals. Whole-study context: Per donor, three plates held CD4 naive cells, three held CD4 memory, two held CD8 naive and one held CD8 memory.

As for this clone: What it binds is not known.

From germline, CDR1 is SGHRS and CDR2 YFSETQ. The length of the CDR3 is 15 residues. Trimming shortened V by 2 bases and J by 1 base, and 10 bases separated the two germline ends. Study-wide findings and caveats: Read depth was anticipated to influence clonotype sharing among donors.

The method was immunoSEQ multiplex PCR; TCRdb's version includes in-frame clones alone and lacks a portion of them. The table includes roughly 200,000 clones, about 66% detected once. Healthy and HIV-negative, the adult donors had no recent acute infections or vaccinations. The sequence derives from a young man in good health. Sequencing input: memory CD4+ T cells sorted from blood. Subset indicated: CD45RA-negative fraction. V is TRBV5-1 and J is TRBJ2-1, with a tentative D call TRBD2 (5 bases). The CDR3 sequence: CASSFFSGSYNEQFF. CDR3 in DNA: TGCGCCAGCAGCTTCTTCAGCGGTTCCTACAATGAGCAGTTCTTC.